The clone carrying this TCR beta chain was seen only a few times. Its antigen is not known. Sequencing libraries for TCR beta were prepared with iRepertoire HTBI primers and Arm-PCR of CDR3 regions. From the multiplex PCR reads, TCRdb called clonotypes with MiXCR, one entry per CDR3 protein. The repertoire holds 390,000 or so distinct CDR3 sequences, with roughly 10% as singletons. The time point denotes: newly diagnosed GD, antithyroid drugs for less than 3 months. Construction of the TCR library relied on RNA isolated from PBMCs. The data originate from a study of regulatory T cells in long-lasting Graves disease. Findings and caveats of the study: Among samples with persistent disease, TRBV28, TRBJ1-2 and TRBJ2-5 were favored. Whereas new patients shared 966 public clonotypes, persistent patients shared more, at a few thousand.

The V gene's germline CDR1 is PRHDT and CDR2 FYEKMQ (reference sequence). The CDR3 is 17 residues long. With V trimmed by 4 bases and J by 0 bases, 10 bases remained unmatched. The same sample was also studied in work on T cells in Graves' hyperthyroidism and ophthalmopathy. That paper notes: Together with thyroid ultrasound, orbital computed tomography, serum thyroxine and TRAb, clinical symptoms were used for diagnoses. The HTBI primer set was used in a first-round RT-PCR of the TCR CDR3.

The chain combines TRBV13 with TRBJ1-1; 8 bases align to TRBD1. The sequences come from peripheral blood mononuclear cells (PBMCs), collected at new diagnosis, from a patient treated with antithyroid drugs. This sequence was found in a young woman with Graves disease. This CDR3 is CASSSPYRTGLNTEAFF. CDR3 bases: TGTGCCAGCAGCTCCCCCTATAGGACAGGGCTGAACACTGAAGCTTTCTTT. Full variable domain (remainder filled in from reference TRBV13 and TRBJ1-1): AAGVIQSPRHLIKEKRETATLKCYPIPRHDTVYWYQQGPGQDPQFLISFYEKMQSDKGSIPDRFSAQQFSDYHSELNMSSLELGDSALYFCASSSPYRTGLNTEAFFGQGTRLTVV.